These T cell receptor beta chains were read from a single sample in a study of T cells expressing NK-cell markers. Reprocessing the 5' RACE reads, TCRdb reports a single entry for every CDR3 protein and omits DNA. This sample's clone table lists 350,000 to 450,000 distinct CDR3 sequences. The sequencing input was blood T cells: a sorted CD56 or NKG2C T cell subset, CD4+ or CD8+ T cells, or bulk PBMC T cells (not recorded which). These receptors all stem from a man aged 18-69 years in good health. The CDR3 runs from the conserved cysteine through the conserved F or W.

TRBV19	TRBJ2-2	CATRGQANTGELFF
TRBV3-1	TRBJ2-6	CASSQSGTRVSGANVLTF
TRBV2	TRBJ2-7	CASRKISGGADEQYF
TRBV18	TRBJ2-1	CASSRTGNTYNEQFF
TRBV11-2	TRBJ2-3	CASSSRGVYGFSTDTQYF
TRBV7-2	TRBJ2-1	CASSLGWDWVGLAGAYNEQFF
TRBV5-5	TRBJ1-2	CASSTDISNYGYTF
TRBV19	TRBJ2-1	CASSIIAGGQFF
TRBV29-1	TRBJ1-1	CSVRVPGRGGTEAFF
TRBV5-6	TRBJ2-4	CASRQQGGNIQYF
TRBV3-1	TRBJ1-1	CASKPRENTEAFF
TRBV9	TRBJ1-3	CASSPRSSFSGNTIYF
TRBV19	TRBJ1-4	CATRPFKSTNEKLFF
TRBV5-1	TRBJ1-1	CASKAEIRGGGQDEAFF
TRBV6-2/TRBV6-3	TRBJ2-3	CASRPGLAGYTQYF
TRBV21-1	TRBJ1-5	CASSSHRGGLPIYSNQPQHF
TRBV20-1	TRBJ2-7	CSAQSGSGGAFSYEQYF
TRBV20-1	TRBJ2-2	CSATRDRFGELFF
TRBV6-5	TRBJ2-7	CASSYRRHPYEQYF